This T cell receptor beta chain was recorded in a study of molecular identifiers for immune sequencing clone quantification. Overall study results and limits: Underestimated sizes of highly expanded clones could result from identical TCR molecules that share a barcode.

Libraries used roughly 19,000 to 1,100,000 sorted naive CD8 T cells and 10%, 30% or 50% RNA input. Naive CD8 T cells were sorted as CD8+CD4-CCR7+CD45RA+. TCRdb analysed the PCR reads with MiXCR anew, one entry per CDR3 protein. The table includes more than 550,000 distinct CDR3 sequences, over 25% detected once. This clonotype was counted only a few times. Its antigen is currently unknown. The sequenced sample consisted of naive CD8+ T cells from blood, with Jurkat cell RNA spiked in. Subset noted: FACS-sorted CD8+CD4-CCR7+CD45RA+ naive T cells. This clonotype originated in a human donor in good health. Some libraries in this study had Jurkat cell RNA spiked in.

The CDR3 DNA follows: TGTGCCAGCAAATGGACCGGGACTGATACCTACGAGCAGTACTTC. It is translated as CASKWTGTDTYEQYF. This sequence joins TRBV2 and TRBJ2-7, with a tentative D call TRBD2 (6 bases). Germline V lookup: CDR1 SNHLY, CDR2 FYNNEI. The CDR3 length is 15 residues. The V gene lost 7 bases and the J gene lost 2 bases, with 18 bases spanning the gap. The full variable domain, in which reference TRBV2 and TRBJ2-7 provide the parts outside the CDR3, is EPEVTQTPSHQVTQMGQEVILRCVPISNHLYFYWYRQILGQKVEFLVSFYNNEISEKSEIFDDQFSVERPDGSNFTLKIRSTKLEDSAMYFCASKWTGTDTYEQYFGPGTRLTVT.